What follows are 15 T cell receptor beta chains derived from one specimen sequenced in a study of T-cell reconstitution after alpha-beta-depleted transplantation in children. The TCRbeta library was prepared with unique molecular identifiers. TCRdb called the PCR reads again in MiXCR, with one record for every CDR3 protein. The data show about 310,000 distinct CDR3 sequences, with approximately 23% seen just once and approximately 11% held by the top ten. The sequences come from PBMCs, mostly from graft donor cells, collected 180 days after TCRalphabeta/CD19-depleted stem cell transplant. The receptors were sampled from a male patient younger than 18 who had a stem cell transplant for acute lymphoblastic leukemia, so the T cells may come from the graft donor.

This clonotype was seen ten or more times. This chain links TRBV12-3 or TRBV12-4 with TRBJ2-7, with D unclear. This CDR3 comprises 11 residues. Trimming shortened V by 6 bases and J by 4 bases, and 7 bases separated the two germline ends. CDR3 sequence: CASSTMYEQYF. CDR3 coding DNA: TGTGCCAGCAGCACCATGTACGAGCAGTACTTC.

This chain joins TRBV7-9 and TRBJ2-2; the D gene is possibly TRBD2 (6 bases). Trimming stripped 3 bases from V and 5 bases from J, with 13 bases between. Germline V CDR1 and CDR2: SEHNR, FQNEAQ (reference sequence). CDR3 length: 15 residues. The CDR3 coding sequence is TGTGCCAGCAGCTTTCTCGGAGGAGGGACCGGGGAGCTGTTTTTT. Translating it yields CASSFLGGGTGELFF.

In its sample, this clonotype was seen a few times. The rearrangement links TRBV29-1 to TRBJ2-3; TRBD1 matches at 7 bases. The CDR3 loop spans 15 amino acids. Germline loops: CDR1 SQVTM, CDR2 ANQGSEA. V shed 3 bases and J 2 bases; nucleotides not matched to a gene: 8. Here the CDR3 reads CSVEFEDRPTDTQYF. CDR3 sequence (DNA): TGCAGCGTTGAGTTCGAGGACAGGCCCACAGATACGCAGTATTTT.

This clonotype was seen a handful of times. The V gene is TRBV6-1, the J gene TRBJ2-7; possible D gene TRBD2, 6 bases. This CDR3 comprises 15 residues. Germline V lookup: CDR1 MNHNS, CDR2 SASEGT. Trimming cost V 7 bases and J 3 bases, with 19 bases left between them. CDR3 region: CASIEGGGGRYEQYF. CDR3 coding DNA: TGTGCCAGCATCGAAGGTGGTGGAGGGCGCTACGAGCAGTACTTC.

This clonotype was found many times. This chain links TRBV29-1 with TRBJ1-4, with D maybe TRBD1 (5 bases). CDR3 length: 13 residues. From germline, CDR1 is SQVTM and CDR2 ANQGSEA. The germline V and J ends were trimmed by 4 bases and 6 bases, with 12 bases remaining between them. In DNA form, the CDR3 reads TGCAGCGTTGGGGGCCGAGAGGATGAAAAACTGTTTTTT. Translating gives CSVGGREDEKLFF.

The chain joins TRBV25-1 to TRBJ1-4; 9 nucleotides line up with TRBD1. V lost 6 bases to trimming and J lost 7 bases; unmatched junction nucleotides: 9. Germline CDR1 reads MGHDK; CDR2 reads SYGVNS. CDR3 size: 15 residues. The CDR3 sequence is CASSDTGTGTEKLFF. CDR3 bases: TGTGCCAGCAGCGACACCGGGACAGGGACTGAAAAACTGTTTTTT.

The rearrangement links TRBV7-3 to TRBJ2-1; maybe TRBD2 (5 bases). V shed 2 bases and J shed 6 bases, with 17 bases lying between them. The germline gives CDR1 SGHTA, CDR2 FQGTGA. The CDR3 has 16 residues. CDR3 coding DNA: TGTGCCAGCAGCTTAGTTGCCGGGGTTGGCACCAATGAGCAGTTCTTC. It codes for CASSLVAGVGTNEQFF. Full variable domain (remainder filled in from reference TRBV7-3 and TRBJ2-1): GAGVSQTPSNKVTEKGKYVELRCDPISGHTALYWYRQSLGQGPEFLIYFQGTGAADDSGLPNDRFFAVRPEGSVSTLKIQRTERGDSAVYLCASSLVAGVGTNEQFFGPGTRLTVL.

The chain has TRBV7-9 and TRBJ1-2; TRBD1 matches at 7 bases. CDR3 size: 13 residues. Per germline, CDR1 SEHNR and CDR2 FQNEAQ (reference sequence). V lost 3 bases to trimming and J lost 6 bases; unmatched junction nucleotides: 4. The CDR3 DNA reads TGTGCCAGCAGCTTTTATACAGGGGATGGCTACACCTTC. Encoded protein: CASSFYTGDGYTF.

The gene calls are TRBV19 and TRBJ2-1; D is possibly TRBD1 (5 bases). V was pared by 7 bases and J by 7 bases, with 14 bases between. Germline V gene sequence: CDR1 LNHDA, CDR2 SQIVND (reference sequence). This CDR3 has 13 residues. CDR3 loop: CASTQGRINEQFF. The CDR3 region has the DNA TGTGCCAGTACCCAGGGCCGTATAAATGAGCAGTTCTTC.

The chain links TRBV25-1 to TRBJ2-2; 7 nucleotides match TRBD1. This CDR3 spans 16 amino acids. The V gene end was trimmed by 2 bases and the J gene end by 5 bases; junction bases not matched to a gene: 8. Per the germline V gene, CDR1 is MGHDK and CDR2 is SYGVNS. CDR3 sequence reads: CASSELGAGGTGELFF. CDR3 DNA: TGTGCCAGCAGTGAACTGGGGGCAGGGGGAACCGGGGAGCTGTTTTTT. The full variable domain, in which reference TRBV25-1 and TRBJ2-2 provide the parts outside the CDR3, is EADIYQTPRYLVIGTGKKITLECSQTMGHDKMYWYQQDPGMELHLIHYSYGVNSTEKGDLSSESTVSRIRTEHFPLTLESARPSHTSQYLCASSELGAGGTGELFFGEGSRLTVL.

The chain couples TRBV7-9 to TRBJ2-1; D remains unclear. The V end lost 6 bases, the J end lost 9 bases, and 9 bases lay between the germline ends. CDR3 length: 11 residues. Germline-derived CDR1 and CDR2 are SEHNR and FQNEAQ (reference sequence). This CDR3 reads CASSTVSEQFF. CDR3 DNA: TGTGCCAGCAGTACAGTGTCTGAGCAGTTCTTC.

The chain carries TRBV7-2 and TRBJ2-1; 9 bases are a match to TRBD2. Losses at the gene ends were 5 bases for V and 9 bases for J; bases not matched to a gene: 8. Per germline, CDR1 SGHTA and CDR2 FQGNSA. The CDR3 length is 14 residues. The chain's CDR3 is CASSPVAGEGEQFF. The CDR3 nucleotides are TGTGCCAGCAGCCCCGTAGCGGGAGAGGGTGAGCAGTTCTTC.

This chain joins TRBV4-1 and TRBJ2-3, with D possibly matching TRBD2 (5 bases). Germline lookup yields CDR1 MGHRA and CDR2 YSYEKL. The CDR3 sequence is 17 residues long. V shed 2 bases and J shed 0 bases, with 15 bases lying between them. CDR3 residues: CASSQYPTSPSTDTQYF. The DNA of the CDR3 is TGCGCCAGCAGCCAATACCCAACTAGTCCTAGCACAGATACGCAGTATTTT.

The chain couples TRBV7-2 to TRBJ1-1, with D possibly TRBD1 on 6 matching bases. The V and J ends lost 5 bases and 6 bases respectively, with 16 bases between them. The germline gives CDR1 SGHTA, CDR2 FQGNSA. The CDR3 loop spans 14 amino acids. This CDR3 is CASSPMGQIAEAFF. CDR3 in DNA: TGTGCCAGCAGCCCCATGGGACAAATCGCTGAAGCTTTCTTT.

This clonotype has only a few counts. The rearrangement links TRBV7-8 to TRBJ2-7, with TRBD2 matching over 8 bases. CDR1 is SGHVS and CDR2 is FQNEAQ in the germline V gene. The junction had 4 bases not matched to a gene; V was cut back by 0 bases and J by 0 bases. The CDR3 runs 16 residues. This CDR3 is CASSLARLALSYEQYF. The CDR3 coding sequence is TGTGCCAGCAGCTTAGCGAGACTAGCGCTCTCCTACGAGCAGTACTTC.